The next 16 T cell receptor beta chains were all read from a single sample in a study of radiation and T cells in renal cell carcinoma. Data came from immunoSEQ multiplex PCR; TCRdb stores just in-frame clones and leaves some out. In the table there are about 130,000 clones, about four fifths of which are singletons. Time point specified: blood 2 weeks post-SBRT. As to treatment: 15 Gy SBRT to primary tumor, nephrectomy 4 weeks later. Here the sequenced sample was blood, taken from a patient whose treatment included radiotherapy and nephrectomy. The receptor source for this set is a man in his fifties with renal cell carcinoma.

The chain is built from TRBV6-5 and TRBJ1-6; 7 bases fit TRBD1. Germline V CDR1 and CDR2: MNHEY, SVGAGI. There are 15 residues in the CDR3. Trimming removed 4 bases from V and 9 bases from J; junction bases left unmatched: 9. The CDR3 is CASSSRTGGSSPLHF. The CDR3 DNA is TGTGCCAGCAGTTCCCGGACAGGTGGGAGTTCACCCCTCCACTTT.

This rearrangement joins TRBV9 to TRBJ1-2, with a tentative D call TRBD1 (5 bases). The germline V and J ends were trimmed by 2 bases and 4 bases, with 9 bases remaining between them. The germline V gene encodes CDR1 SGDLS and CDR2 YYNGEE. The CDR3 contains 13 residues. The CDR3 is CASSVDGTYGYTF. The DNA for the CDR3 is TGTGCCAGCAGCGTTGACGGGACCTATGGCTACACCTTC.

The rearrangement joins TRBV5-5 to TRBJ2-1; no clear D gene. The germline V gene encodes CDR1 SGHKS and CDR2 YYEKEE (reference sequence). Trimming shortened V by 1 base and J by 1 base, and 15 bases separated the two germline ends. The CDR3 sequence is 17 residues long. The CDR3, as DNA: TGTGCCAGCAGCTTGTCATCAGGCATCGTATCCTACAATGAGCAGTTCTTC. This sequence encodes CASSLSSGIVSYNEQFF.

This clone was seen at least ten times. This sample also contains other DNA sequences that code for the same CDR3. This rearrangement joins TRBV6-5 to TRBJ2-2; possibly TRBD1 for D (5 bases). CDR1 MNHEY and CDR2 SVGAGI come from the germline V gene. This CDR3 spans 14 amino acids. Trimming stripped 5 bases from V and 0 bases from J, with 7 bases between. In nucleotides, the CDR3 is TGTGCCAGCAGTAGGGGTCCGAACACCGGGGAGCTGTTTTTT. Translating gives CASSRGPNTGELFF.

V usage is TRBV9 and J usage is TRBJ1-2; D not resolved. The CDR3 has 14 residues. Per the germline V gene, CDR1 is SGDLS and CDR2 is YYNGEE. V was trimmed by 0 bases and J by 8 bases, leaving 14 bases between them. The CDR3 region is CASSVATLLDGYTF. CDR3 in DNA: TGTGCCAGCAGCGTAGCCACGCTCTTGGACGGCTACACCTTC.

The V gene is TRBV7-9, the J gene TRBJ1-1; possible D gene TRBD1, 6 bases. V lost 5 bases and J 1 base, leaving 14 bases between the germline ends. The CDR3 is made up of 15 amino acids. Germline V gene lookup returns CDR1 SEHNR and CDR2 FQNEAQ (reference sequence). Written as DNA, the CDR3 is TGTGCCAGCAGCCCGGACAGCTCGAGGAACACTGAAGCTTTCTTT. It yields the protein CASSPDSSRNTEAFF.

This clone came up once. CDR3 DNA sequence: TGTGCCAGCAGCCAAGGGGGGTTCCAAGAGACCCAGTACTTC. As protein: CASSQGGFQETQYF. The V gene is TRBV4-2, the J gene TRBJ2-5; either TRBD1 or TRBD2 may supply D (5 bases each). V gave up 1 base and J gave up 1 base, with 7 bases separating them. Germline values: CDR1 LGHNA, CDR2 YNFKEQ. CDR3 length equals 14 residues.

This CDR3 is CASSSGAGFFTDTQYF. The CDR3 bases are TGTGCCAGCAGCTCTGGGGCAGGTTTCTTCACAGATACGCAGTATTTT. The gene calls are TRBV7-2 and TRBJ2-3, with a tentative D call TRBD1 (5 bases). The V gene's germline CDR1 is SGHTA and CDR2 FQGNSA. The CDR3 has 16 amino acids. Trimming cost V 4 bases and J 2 bases, with 16 bases left between them. The variable domain in full, completed from reference TRBV7-2 and TRBJ2-3, reads GAGVSQSPSNKVTEKGKDVELRCDPISGHTALYWYRQSLGQGLEFLIYFQGNSAPDKSGLPSDRFSAERTGGSVSTLTIQRTQQEDSAVYLCASSSGAGFFTDTQYFGPGTRLTVL.

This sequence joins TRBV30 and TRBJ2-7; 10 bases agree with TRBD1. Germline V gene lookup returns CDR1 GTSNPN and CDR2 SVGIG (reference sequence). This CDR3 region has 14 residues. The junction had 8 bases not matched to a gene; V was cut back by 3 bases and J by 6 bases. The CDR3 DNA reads TGTGCCTGGAGGAATACGGGACAGGGGCGCGAGCAGTACTTC. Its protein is CAWRNTGQGREQYF.

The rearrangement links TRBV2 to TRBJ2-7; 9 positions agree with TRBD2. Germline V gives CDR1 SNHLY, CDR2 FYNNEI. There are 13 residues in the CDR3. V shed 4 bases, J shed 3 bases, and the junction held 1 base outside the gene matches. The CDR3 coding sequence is TGTGCCAGCAGTGGCGGGAGGGGCTACGAGCAGTACTTC. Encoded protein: CASSGGRGYEQYF.

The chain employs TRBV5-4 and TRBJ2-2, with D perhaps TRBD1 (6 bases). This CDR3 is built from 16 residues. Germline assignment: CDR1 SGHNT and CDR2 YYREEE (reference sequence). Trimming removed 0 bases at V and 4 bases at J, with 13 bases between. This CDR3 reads CASSLGAPRGTGELFF. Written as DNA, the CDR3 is TGTGCCAGCAGCTTGGGGGCTCCCAGGGGCACCGGGGAGCTGTTTTTT.

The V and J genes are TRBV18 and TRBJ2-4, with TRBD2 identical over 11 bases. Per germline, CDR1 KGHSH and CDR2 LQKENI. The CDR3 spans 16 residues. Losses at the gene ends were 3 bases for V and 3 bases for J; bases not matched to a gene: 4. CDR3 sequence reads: CASSPGLADSKNIQYF. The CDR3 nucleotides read TGTGCCAGCTCACCGGGACTAGCGGATAGCAAAAACATTCAGTACTTC.

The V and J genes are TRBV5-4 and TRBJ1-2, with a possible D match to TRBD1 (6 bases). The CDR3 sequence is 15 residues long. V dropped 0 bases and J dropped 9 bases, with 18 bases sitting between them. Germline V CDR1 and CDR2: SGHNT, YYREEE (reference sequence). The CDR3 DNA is TGTGCCAGCAGCTTGGCGGGGGGCCCTTATTCGAGCTACACCTTC. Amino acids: CASSLAGGPYSSYTF.

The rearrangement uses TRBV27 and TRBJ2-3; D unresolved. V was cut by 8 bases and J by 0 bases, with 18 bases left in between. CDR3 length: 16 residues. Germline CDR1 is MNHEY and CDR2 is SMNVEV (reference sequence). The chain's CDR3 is CASAESGSRSTDTQYF. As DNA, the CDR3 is TGTGCCAGCGCTGAATCAGGCAGTCGAAGCACAGATACGCAGTATTTT.

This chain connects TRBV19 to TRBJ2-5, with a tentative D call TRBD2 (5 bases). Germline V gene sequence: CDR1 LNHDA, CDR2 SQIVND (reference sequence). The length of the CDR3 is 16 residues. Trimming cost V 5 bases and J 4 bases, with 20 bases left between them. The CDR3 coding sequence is TGTGCCAGTAGTCCCCAAAGGGCCTACGAGGGAGAGACCCAGTACTTC. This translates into CASSPQRAYEGETQYF.

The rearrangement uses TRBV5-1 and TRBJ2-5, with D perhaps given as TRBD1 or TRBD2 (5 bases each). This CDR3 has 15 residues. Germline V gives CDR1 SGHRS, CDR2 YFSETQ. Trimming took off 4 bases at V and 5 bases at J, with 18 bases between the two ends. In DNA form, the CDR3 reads TGCGCCAGCAGCCCCGCCGGGACCTCCGGGGAGACCCAGTACTTC. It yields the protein CASSPAGTSGETQYF.